These 15 T cell receptor beta chains came from one sample sequenced in a study of Ad26.COV2.S vaccination and SARS-CoV-2 variants. Treatment given: 19 received Ad26.COV2.S at low or high dose, single or two shots; several received placebo; per-sample allocation not given. Day 63 after the first injection of vaccine or placebo was the sampling time. Generated by immunoSEQ multiplex PCR, the TCRdb table keeps only in-frame clones and is missing some. Here the sample spans 300,000 to 350,000 clones, approximately 86% being singletons. The source material was peripheral blood, sampled in a trial of Ad26.COV2.S vaccine versus placebo. The source is a person between 18 and 65 years old who received the Ad26.COV2.S COVID-19 vaccine or a placebo.

The rearrangement joins TRBV19 to TRBJ1-4, with D uncertain. In germline, CDR1 is LNHDA, CDR2 SQIVND (reference sequence). V lost 0 bases to trimming and J lost 3 bases, with 14 bases between them. The CDR3 is 17 amino acids. The CDR3: CASSIDQPGPANEKLFF. The CDR3 nucleotides are TGTGCCAGTAGTATAGATCAGCCTGGCCCGGCTAATGAAAAACTGTTTTTT.

This chain joins TRBV5-1 and TRBJ1-1; D not certain. This CDR3 is 13 amino acids long. Trimming left V 0 bases short and J 3 bases short, with 6 bases between. The germline V gene encodes CDR1 SGHRS and CDR2 YFSETQ. CDR3 protein: CASSLVVDTEAFF. The CDR3 bases are TGCGCCAGCAGCTTGGTCGTTGACACTGAAGCTTTCTTT.

This sequence joins TRBV7-2 and TRBJ2-3; possible D gene TRBD2, 7 bases. CDR3 length equals 15 residues. V dropped 3 bases and J dropped 2 bases, with 12 bases sitting between them. Germline lookup yields CDR1 SGHTA and CDR2 FQGNSA. The CDR3 DNA follows: TGTGCCAGCAGCTTGTATCGGGGGGCCACAGATACGCAGTATTTT. It specifies CASSLYRGATDTQYF.

This clone was seen only a few times. V is TRBV7-9 and J is TRBJ1-1; the match to TRBD1 covers 7 bases. Germline CDR1 SEHNR, CDR2 FQNEAQ (reference sequence). The CDR3 is 15 residues long. Losses at the gene ends were 5 bases for V and 0 bases for J; bases not matched to a gene: 6. CDR3 sequence: CASSRPGQLNTEAFF. The CDR3, as DNA: TGTGCCAGCAGCCGCCCGGGACAGTTGAACACTGAAGCTTTCTTT.

The chain recombines TRBV29-1 with TRBJ2-6; D gene uncertain. The CDR3 contains 15 residues. The germline V gene encodes CDR1 SQVTM and CDR2 ANQGSEA. The V gene lost 4 bases and the J gene lost 0 bases, with 10 bases spanning the gap. CDR3 loop: CSVAGPYSGANVLTF. The CDR3 DNA follows: TGCAGCGTTGCTGGCCCCTACTCTGGGGCCAACGTCCTGACTTTC. The whole variable domain, filled in from reference TRBV29-1 and TRBJ2-6, reads SAVISQKPSRDICQRGTSLTIQCQVDSQVTMMFWYRQQPGQSLTLIATANQGSEATYESGFVIDKFPISRPNLTFSTLTVSNMSPEDSSIYLCSVAGPYSGANVLTFGAGSRLTVL.

This chain joins TRBV10-3 and TRBJ2-3; 14 nucleotides line up with TRBD2. J was trimmed by 2 bases and V by 4 bases; bases with no gene match: 2. The germline V gene has CDR1 ENHRY and CDR2 SYGVKD. The CDR3 covers 16 residues. As DNA, the CDR3 is TGTGCCATCAGTGGACTAGCGGGGGGGGACACAGATACGCAGTATTTT. The encoded protein is CAISGLAGGDTDTQYF.

V usage is TRBV6-6 and J usage is TRBJ1-1; possible D gene TRBD1, 5 bases. The V and J ends lost 6 bases and 4 bases respectively, with 6 bases between them. The CDR3 sequence is 11 residues long. Germline V gives CDR1 MNHNY, CDR2 SVGAGI (reference sequence). CDR3 DNA: TGTGCCAGCAGGGGGGTCACTGAAGCTTTCTTT. This translates into CASRGVTEAFF.

The rearrangement links TRBV3-1 (or the pseudogene TRBV3-2) to TRBJ2-7; 12 bases match TRBD1. The germline gives CDR1 LGHDT, CDR2 YNNKEL (reference sequence). The J segment lost 3 bases and the V segment lost 4 bases, leaving 7 bases of the junction unmatched. The CDR3 loop spans 16 amino acids. The CDR3 nucleotides read TGTGCCAGCAGCCGCCTCCGGGACAGGGGGCTCTACGAGCAGTACTTC. Its protein is CASSRLRDRGLYEQYF.

This clone was found once. The J gene is TRBJ1-1, the V gene TRBV5-1; D unclear. Germline loops: CDR1 SGHRS, CDR2 YFSETQ. This CDR3 is built from 13 residues. V gave up 4 bases and J gave up 3 bases, with 10 bases separating them. The DNA for the CDR3 is TGCGCCAGCAGCAGATCCCGGGACACTGAAGCTTTCTTT. Translating gives CASSRSRDTEAFF. The full variable domain, completed using reference TRBV5-1 and TRBJ1-1, is KAGVTQTPRYLIKTRGQQVTLSCSPISGHRSVSWYQQTPGQGLQFLFEYFSETQRNKGNFPGRFSGRQFSNSRSEMNVSTLELGDSALYLCASSRSRDTEAFFGQGTRLTVV.

The V and J genes are TRBV6-6 and TRBJ1-6; no clear D. Looked up from germline, CDR1 is MNHNY and CDR2 is SVGAGI (reference sequence). CDR3 size: 12 residues. V lost 7 bases and J 4 bases, leaving 5 bases between the germline ends. CDR3 in amino acids: CASKGYNSPLHF. The CDR3 DNA sequence: TGTGCCAGCAAGGGATATAATTCACCCCTCCACTTT.

DNA for the CDR3: TGTGCCAGCAGCCCTAGGGACAGGGTGGGCAATGAGCAGTTCTTC. This codes for CASSPRDRVGNEQFF. This chain links TRBV3-1 (or the pseudogene TRBV3-2) with TRBJ2-1; 9 positions agree with TRBD1. CDR1 and CDR2 from the germline V gene are LGHDT and YNNKEL (reference sequence). After removal of 4 bases from V and 6 bases from J, the junction contained 7 bases not matched to a gene. The CDR3 consists of 15 residues.

V and J are TRBV3-1 (or the pseudogene TRBV3-2) and TRBJ1-1, with 9 bases that match TRBD1. The CDR3 length is 15 residues. Germline lookup yields CDR1 LGHDT and CDR2 YNNKEL (reference sequence). The V segment lost 4 bases and the J segment 4 bases; nucleotides outside the gene matches: 7. CDR3 amino acids: CASSLGTGLSTEAFF. The CDR3 DNA follows: TGTGCCAGCAGCCTTGGGACAGGGTTGAGCACTGAAGCTTTCTTT.

This chain links TRBV5-1 with TRBJ2-3; 7 bases are shared with TRBD1. The junction had 8 bases not matched to a gene; V was cut back by 5 bases and J by 2 bases. This CDR3 has 15 amino acids. In germline, CDR1 is SGHRS, CDR2 YFSETQ. Written as DNA, the CDR3 is TGCGCCAGCAGGAAAGGGGGCCGGGACACAGATACGCAGTATTTT. The encoded protein is CASRKGGRDTDTQYF.

The CDR3: CASSPGGSGGSYNEQFF. DNA of the CDR3: TGTGCCAGCAGCCCCGGGGGTAGCGGGGGATCCTACAATGAGCAGTTCTTC. This chain uses TRBV5-4 with TRBJ2-1, with 9 bases matching TRBD2. V lost 4 bases to trimming and J lost 1 base; unmatched junction nucleotides: 9. CDR1 is SGHNT and CDR2 is YYREEE in the germline V gene (reference sequence). The CDR3 runs 17 residues.

The chain links TRBV7-9 to TRBJ1-6, with 7 nucleotides matching TRBD1. In germline, CDR1 is SEHNR, CDR2 FQNEAQ (reference sequence). J was trimmed by 3 bases and V by 5 bases; bases with no gene match: 4. This CDR3 contains 15 residues. The chain's CDR3 is CASSPGQDYNSPLHF. CDR3 nucleotide sequence: TGTGCCAGCAGCCCCGGACAGGACTATAATTCACCCCTCCACTTT.